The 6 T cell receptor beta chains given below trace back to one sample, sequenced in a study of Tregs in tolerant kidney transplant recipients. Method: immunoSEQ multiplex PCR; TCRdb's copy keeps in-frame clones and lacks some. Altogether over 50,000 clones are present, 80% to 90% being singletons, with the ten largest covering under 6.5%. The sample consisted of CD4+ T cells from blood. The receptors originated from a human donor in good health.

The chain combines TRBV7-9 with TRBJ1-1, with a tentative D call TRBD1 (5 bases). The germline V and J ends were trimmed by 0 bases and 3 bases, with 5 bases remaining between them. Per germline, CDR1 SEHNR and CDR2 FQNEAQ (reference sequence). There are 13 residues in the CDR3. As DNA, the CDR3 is TGTGCCAGCAGCTTAGCACAGGACACTGAAGCTTTCTTT. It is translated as CASSLAQDTEAFF.

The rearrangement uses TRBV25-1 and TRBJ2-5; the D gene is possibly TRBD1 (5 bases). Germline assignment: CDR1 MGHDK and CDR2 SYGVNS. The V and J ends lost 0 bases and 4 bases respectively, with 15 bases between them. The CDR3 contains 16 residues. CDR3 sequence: CASSEYLIRVGETQYF. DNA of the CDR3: TGTGCCAGCAGTGAATATCTGATCAGGGTGGGAGAGACCCAGTACTTC.

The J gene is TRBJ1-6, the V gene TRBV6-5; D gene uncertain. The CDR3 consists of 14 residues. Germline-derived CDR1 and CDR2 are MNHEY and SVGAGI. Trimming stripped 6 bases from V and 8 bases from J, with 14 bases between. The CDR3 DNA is TGTGCCAGCAGCCTAGGTCTATTGTATTCACCCCTCCACTTT. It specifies CASSLGLLYSPLHF.

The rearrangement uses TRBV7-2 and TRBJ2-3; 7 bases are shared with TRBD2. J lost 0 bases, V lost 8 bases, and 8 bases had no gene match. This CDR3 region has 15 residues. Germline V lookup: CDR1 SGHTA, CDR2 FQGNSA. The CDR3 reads CASGMLAESTDTQYF. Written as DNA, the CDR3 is TGTGCCAGCGGTATGCTAGCGGAGAGCACAGATACGCAGTATTTT. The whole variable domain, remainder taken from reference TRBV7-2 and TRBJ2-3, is GAGVSQSPSNKVTEKGKDVELRCDPISGHTALYWYRQSLGQGLEFLIYFQGNSAPDKSGLPSDRFSAERTGGSVSTLTIQRTQQEDSAVYLCASGMLAESTDTQYFGPGTRLTVL.

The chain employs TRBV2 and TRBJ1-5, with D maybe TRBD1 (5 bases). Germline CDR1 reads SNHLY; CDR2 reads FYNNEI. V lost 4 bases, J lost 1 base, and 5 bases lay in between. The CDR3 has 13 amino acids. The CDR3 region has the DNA TGTGCCAGCAGTGGGGACAGCAATCAGCCCCAGCATTTT. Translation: CASSGDSNQPQHF.

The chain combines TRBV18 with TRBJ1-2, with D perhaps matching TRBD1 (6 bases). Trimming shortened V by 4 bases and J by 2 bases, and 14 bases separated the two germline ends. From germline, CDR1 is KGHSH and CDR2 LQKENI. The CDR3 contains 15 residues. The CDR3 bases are TGTGCCAGCTCACAACCCGGACAGTTGAACTATGGCTACACCTTC. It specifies CASSQPGQLNYGYTF.